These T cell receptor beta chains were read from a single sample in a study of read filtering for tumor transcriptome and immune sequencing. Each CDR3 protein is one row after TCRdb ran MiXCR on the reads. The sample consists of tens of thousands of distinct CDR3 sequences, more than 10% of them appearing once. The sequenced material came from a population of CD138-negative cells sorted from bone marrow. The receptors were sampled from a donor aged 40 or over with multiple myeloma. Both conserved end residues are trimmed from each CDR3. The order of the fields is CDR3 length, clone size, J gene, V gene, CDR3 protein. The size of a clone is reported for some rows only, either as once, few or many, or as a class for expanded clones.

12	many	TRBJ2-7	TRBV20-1	SAKTSGPSYEQY
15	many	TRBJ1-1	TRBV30	AWREYLGQQMNTEAF
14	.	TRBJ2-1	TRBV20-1	SARLAGASSYNEQF
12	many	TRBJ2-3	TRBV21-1	ASSKDWLTDTQY
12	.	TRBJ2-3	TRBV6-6	ASSQDILWDTQY
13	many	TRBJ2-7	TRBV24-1	ATSDPLAGVPEQY
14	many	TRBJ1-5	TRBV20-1	SAREEGARVFQPQH
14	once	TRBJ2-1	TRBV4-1	ASSQDLLAGGKEQF
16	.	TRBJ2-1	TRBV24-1	ATSPGQGAPGGGNEQF
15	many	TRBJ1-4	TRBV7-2	ASSLGAGATTNEKLF
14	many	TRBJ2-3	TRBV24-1	ATSDPLAGSTDTQY
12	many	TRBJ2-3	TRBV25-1	ASSDPGSTDTQY
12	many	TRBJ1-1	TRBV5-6	ASSIRTGGTEAF
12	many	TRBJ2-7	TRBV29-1	SVAIGTGGHEQY
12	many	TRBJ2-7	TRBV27	ASSFGRYTYEQY
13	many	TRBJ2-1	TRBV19	ASSMLPLSYNEQF
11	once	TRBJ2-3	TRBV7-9	ARSRGNTDTQY
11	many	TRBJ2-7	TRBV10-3	AINVASGSEQY
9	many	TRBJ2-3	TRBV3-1	ASSRMDEQY
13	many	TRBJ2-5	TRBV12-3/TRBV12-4	ASSLGVGRKETQY
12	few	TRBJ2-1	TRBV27	ASSSWDGYNEQF
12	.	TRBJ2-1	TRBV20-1	NARLAGTTNEQF
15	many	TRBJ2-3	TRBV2	ASRSMRGTGGTDTQY
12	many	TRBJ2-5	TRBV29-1	SVRLAVDQETQY
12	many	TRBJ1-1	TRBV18	ASSPTPGATEAF
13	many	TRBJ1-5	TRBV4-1	ASSQGPAGNQPQH
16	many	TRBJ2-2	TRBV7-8	ASSLGRTSNFLTGELF
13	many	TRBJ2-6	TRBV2	ASSAIGAGANVLT
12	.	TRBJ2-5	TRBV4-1	ASSQEGTSGTQY
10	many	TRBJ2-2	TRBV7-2	ASSLERRELF
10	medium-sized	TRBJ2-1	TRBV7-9	ASSSQGGEQF
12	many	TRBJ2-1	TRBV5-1	ASSLADSYNEQF
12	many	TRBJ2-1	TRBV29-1	SGTGTSGRYEQF
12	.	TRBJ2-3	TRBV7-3	ASSLAGNTDTQY
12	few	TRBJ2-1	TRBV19	ASSDRDRDDKQL
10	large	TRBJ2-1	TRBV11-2	ASSPLTPEQF
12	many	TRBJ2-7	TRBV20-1	SLKGDSYSYEQY
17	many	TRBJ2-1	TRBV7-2	ASSLVSTVDSGSGNEQF
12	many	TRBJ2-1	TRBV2	AGLDRGNHNEQF
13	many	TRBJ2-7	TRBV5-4	ASSLGNRGRDEQY
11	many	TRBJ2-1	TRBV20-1	SAAGLASREQF
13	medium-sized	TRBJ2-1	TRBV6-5	ASSRTGGAYNEQF
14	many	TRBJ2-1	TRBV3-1	ASSQGVSGALNEQF
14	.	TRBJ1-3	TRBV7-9	ASSRQAPSSGNTIY
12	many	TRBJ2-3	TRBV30	AWRYGRDTDTQY